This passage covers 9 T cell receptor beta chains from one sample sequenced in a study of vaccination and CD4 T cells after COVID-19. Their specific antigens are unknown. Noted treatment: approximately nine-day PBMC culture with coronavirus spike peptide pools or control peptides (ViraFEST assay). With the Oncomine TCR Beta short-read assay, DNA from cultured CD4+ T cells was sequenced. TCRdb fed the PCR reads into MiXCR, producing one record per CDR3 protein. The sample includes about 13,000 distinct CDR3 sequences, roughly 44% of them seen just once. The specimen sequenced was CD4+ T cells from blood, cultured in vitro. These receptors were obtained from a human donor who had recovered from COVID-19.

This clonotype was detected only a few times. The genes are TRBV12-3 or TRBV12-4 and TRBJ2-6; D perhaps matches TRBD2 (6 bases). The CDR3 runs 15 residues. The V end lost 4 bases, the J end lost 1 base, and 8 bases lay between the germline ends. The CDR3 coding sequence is TGTGCCAGCAGTTCCGGGGGTTCTGGGGCCAACGTCCTGACTTTC. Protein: CASSSGGSGANVLTF.

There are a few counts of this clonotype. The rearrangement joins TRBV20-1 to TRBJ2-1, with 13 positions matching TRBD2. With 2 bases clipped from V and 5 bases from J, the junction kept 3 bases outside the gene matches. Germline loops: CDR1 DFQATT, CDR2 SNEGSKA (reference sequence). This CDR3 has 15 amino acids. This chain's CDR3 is CSARRGLAGDNEQFF. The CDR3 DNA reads TGCAGTGCTAGACGAGGACTAGCGGGAGACAATGAGCAGTTCTTC.

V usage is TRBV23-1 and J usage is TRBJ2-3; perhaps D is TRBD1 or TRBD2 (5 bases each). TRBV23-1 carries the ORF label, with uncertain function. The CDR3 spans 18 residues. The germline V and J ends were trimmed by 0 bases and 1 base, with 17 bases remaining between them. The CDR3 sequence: CASSQSRLDRGGTDTQYF. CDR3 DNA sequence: TGCGCCAGCAGTCAATCGAGGCTGGACCGAGGGGGCACAGATACGCAGTATTTT.

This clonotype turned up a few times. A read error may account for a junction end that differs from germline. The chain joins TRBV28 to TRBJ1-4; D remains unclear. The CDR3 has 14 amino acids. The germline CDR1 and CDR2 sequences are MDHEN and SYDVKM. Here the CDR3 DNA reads TGTGCCAGCACCACACCACAGTATGGCAGGCCCGCCGATTTT. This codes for CASTTPQYGRPADF. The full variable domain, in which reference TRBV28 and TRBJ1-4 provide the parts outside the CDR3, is DVKVTQSSRYLVKRTGEKVFLECVQDMDHENMFWYRQDPGLGLRLIYFSYDVKMKEKGDIPEGYSVSREKKERFSLILESASTNQTSMYLCASTTPQYGRPADFGSGTQLSVL.

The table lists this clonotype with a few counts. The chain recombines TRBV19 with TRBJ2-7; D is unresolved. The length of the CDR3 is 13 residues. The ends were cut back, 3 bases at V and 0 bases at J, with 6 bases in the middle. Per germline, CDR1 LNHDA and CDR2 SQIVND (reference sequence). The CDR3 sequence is CASSIRISYEQYF. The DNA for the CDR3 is TGTGCCAGTAGTATTAGGATCTCCTACGAGCAGTACTTC.

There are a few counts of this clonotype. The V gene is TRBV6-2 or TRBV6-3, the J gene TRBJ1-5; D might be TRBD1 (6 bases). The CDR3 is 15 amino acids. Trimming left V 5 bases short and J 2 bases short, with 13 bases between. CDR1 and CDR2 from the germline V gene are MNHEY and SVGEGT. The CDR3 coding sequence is TGTGCCAGCAGTGCGCAGGGGAGCCGCAATCAGCCCCAGCATTTT. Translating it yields CASSAQGSRNQPQHF.

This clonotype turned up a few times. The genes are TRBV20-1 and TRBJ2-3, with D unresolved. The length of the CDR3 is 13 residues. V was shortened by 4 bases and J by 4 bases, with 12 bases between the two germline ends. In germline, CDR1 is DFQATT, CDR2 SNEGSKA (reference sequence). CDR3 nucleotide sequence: TGCAGTGCTATCTTGGGTGGGGCAGATACGCAGTATTTT. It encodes CSAILGGADTQYF.

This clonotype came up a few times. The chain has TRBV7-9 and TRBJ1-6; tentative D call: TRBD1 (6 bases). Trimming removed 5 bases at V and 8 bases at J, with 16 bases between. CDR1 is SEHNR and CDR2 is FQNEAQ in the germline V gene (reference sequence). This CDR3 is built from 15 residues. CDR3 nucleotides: TGTGCCAGCAGCATCGATCCCAGGGGATATTCACCCCTCCACTTT. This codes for CASSIDPRGYSPLHF. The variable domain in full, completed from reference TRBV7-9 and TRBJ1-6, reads DTGVSQNPRHKITKRGQNVTFRCDPISEHNRLYWYRQTLGQGPEFLTYFQNEAQLEKSRLLSDRFSAERPKGSFSTLEIQRTEQGDSAMYLCASSIDPRGYSPLHFGNGTRLTVT.

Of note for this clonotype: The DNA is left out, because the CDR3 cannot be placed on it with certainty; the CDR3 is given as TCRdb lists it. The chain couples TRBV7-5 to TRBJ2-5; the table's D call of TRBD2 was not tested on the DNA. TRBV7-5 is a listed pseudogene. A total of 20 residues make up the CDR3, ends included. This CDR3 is CISVPEAKHGLVRSAKTQYF.